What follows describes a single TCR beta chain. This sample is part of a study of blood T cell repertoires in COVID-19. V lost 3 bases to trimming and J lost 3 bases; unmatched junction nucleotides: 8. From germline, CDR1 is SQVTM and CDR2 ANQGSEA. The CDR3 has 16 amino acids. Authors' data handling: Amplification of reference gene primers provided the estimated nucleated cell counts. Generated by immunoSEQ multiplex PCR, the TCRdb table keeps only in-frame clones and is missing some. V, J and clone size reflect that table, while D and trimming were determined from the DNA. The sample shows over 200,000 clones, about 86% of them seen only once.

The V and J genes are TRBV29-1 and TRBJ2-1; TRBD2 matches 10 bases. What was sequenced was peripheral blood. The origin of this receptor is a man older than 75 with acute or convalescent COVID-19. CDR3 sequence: CSVEASGRGNYNEQFF. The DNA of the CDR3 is TGCAGCGTTGAGGCTAGCGGGAGAGGTAACTACAATGAGCAGTTCTTC.